Shown below are 30 T cell receptor beta chains from a single sample sequenced in a study of molecular identifiers for immune sequencing clone quantification. One entry per CDR3 protein results from TCRdb running MiXCR on the PCR reads. The table shows some 580,000 distinct CDR3 sequences, with about 25% occurring only once. The sequenced sample consisted of naive CD8+ T cells from blood, with Jurkat cell RNA spiked in. Subset denoted: FACS-sorted CD8+CD4-CCR7+CD45RA+ naive T cells. The receptors come from a human donor in good health. Some libraries in this study had Jurkat cell RNA spiked in.

This clonotype was detected ten times or more. The genes are TRBV5-1 and TRBJ2-1; D might be TRBD2 (5 bases). Germline V gives CDR1 SGHRS, CDR2 YFSETQ. The length of the CDR3 is 16 residues. Trimming stripped 1 base from V and 8 bases from J, with 19 bases between. Here the CDR3 reads CASSLLPPGSGDEQFF. The CDR3 DNA is TGCGCCAGCAGCTTGCTGCCCCCGGGGTCAGGCGATGAGCAGTTCTTC.

To note about this clonotype: A much larger clonotype is one base distant, so this may be a read error. The CDR3 here is CTSSLRGQGAYEQYF. The CDR3 DNA follows: TGTACCAGCAGTTTACGAGGGCAGGGGGCATACGAGCAGTACTTC. The chain combines TRBV27 with TRBJ2-7; 8 bases map to TRBD1. Germline CDR1 and CDR2: MNHEY and SMNVEV (reference sequence). CDR3 length equals 15 residues.

As DNA, the CDR3 is TGCAGTGCTTGGGTAGGGGCCCTGGTAACGGACTATGGCTACACCTTC. It codes for CSAWVGALVTDYGYTF. The rearrangement joins TRBV20-1 to TRBJ1-2, with a weak D call TRBD1 (5 bases). Germline CDR1 reads DFQATT; CDR2 reads SNEGSKA (reference sequence). Trimming took off 5 bases at V and 3 bases at J, with 22 bases between the two ends. The CDR3 has 16 residues.

This clonotype was counted a single time. A much larger clone sits a single nucleotide away, making a read error possible. J is TRBJ2-4 and V is TRBV2; D might be TRBD1 or TRBD2, each matching 6 bases. The V end lost 1 base, the J end lost 0 bases, and 16 bases lay between the germline ends. The CDR3 is made up of 18 amino acids. Germline loops: CDR1 SNHLY, CDR2 FYNNEI. The CDR3 nucleotides read TGTGCCAGCAGTGAAGAGGGGGGCTCAGACCTAGCCAAAAACATTCAGTACTTC. This codes for CASSEEGGSDLAKNIQYF.

The V and J genes are TRBV7-3 and TRBJ2-1; 9 nucleotides align to TRBD2. J was trimmed by 3 bases and V by 1 base; bases with no gene match: 1. CDR1 is SGHTA and CDR2 is FQGTGA in the germline V gene. This CDR3 is 15 amino acids long. CDR3 residues: CASSLISGGYNEQFF. The CDR3 DNA sequence: TGTGCCAGCAGCTTAATTAGCGGGGGCTACAATGAGCAGTTCTTC.

The genes are TRBV20-1 and TRBJ2-2; D is undetermined. Per germline, CDR1 DFQATT and CDR2 SNEGSKA (reference sequence). This CDR3 is 15 amino acids long. Trimming took 3 bases from V and 4 from J, leaving 15 bases between them. The CDR3 DNA reads TGCAGTGCTAGTGAAGGCCTCCGAGGCACCGGGGAGCTGTTTTTT. Amino acids: CSASEGLRGTGELFF.

Details on this clonotype: Sequence at one end of the junction differs from germline and may be a read error. The chain combines TRBV9 with TRBJ2-1; D not certain. The CDR3 is 13 amino acids. The germline CDR1 and CDR2 sequences are SGDLS and YYNGEE. The CDR3 is CASSVAENHEQLF. CDR3 in DNA: TGTGCCAGCAGCGTAGCGGAGAACCATGAGCAGCTCTTC.

This clonotype was counted only a few times. The chain is built from TRBV29-1 and TRBJ2-1, with 10 bases matching TRBD2. CDR3 length equals 15 residues. Germline V CDR1 and CDR2: SQVTM, ANQGSEA. V shed 6 bases, J shed 0 bases, and the junction held 5 bases outside the gene matches. CDR3 residues: CSVLSSGGSYNEQFF. The DNA of the CDR3 is TGCAGCGTCCTTTCTAGCGGGGGCTCCTACAATGAGCAGTTCTTC.

This clonotype appeared a few times. The chain has TRBV20-1 and TRBJ1-4, with D hard to call. V was pared by 1 base and J by 8 bases, with 11 bases between. The CDR3 is 13 amino acids. Per the germline V gene, CDR1 is DFQATT and CDR2 is SNEGSKA (reference sequence). The CDR3 DNA follows: TGCAGTGCTAGAGCCAACTTGGGAGAAAAACTGTTTTTT. Amino acid sequence: CSARANLGEKLFF.

This clonotype was detected ten times or more. The rearrangement joins TRBV7-3 to TRBJ1-1; 7 bases are shared with TRBD1. The CDR3 extends over 14 amino acids. V lost 2 bases to trimming and J lost 6 bases; unmatched junction nucleotides: 6. CDR1 SGHTA and CDR2 FQGTGA come from the germline V gene. The CDR3 protein is CASSLLGGGAEAFF. The CDR3 region has the DNA TGTGCCAGCAGCTTATTAGGGGGCGGCGCTGAAGCTTTCTTT.

About this clonotype itself: This may arise from a read error, as a much more abundant clone is one base away. V is TRBV2 and J is TRBJ1-1, with 8 bases identical to TRBD1. This CDR3 contains 14 residues. Looked up from germline, CDR1 is SNHLY and CDR2 is FYNNEI. The CDR3 is CASPLRQGLAEALF. The CDR3 DNA reads TGTGCCAGCCCTCTCAGACAGGGGCTCGCTGAAGCTCTCTTT.

V usage is TRBV30 and J usage is TRBJ2-7, with a possible D match to TRBD1 (5 bases). CDR1 and CDR2 from the germline V gene are GTSNPN and SVGIG (reference sequence). The V end lost 0 bases, the J end lost 2 bases, and 11 bases lay between the germline ends. The CDR3 is made up of 14 amino acids. The DNA for the CDR3 is TGTGCCTGGAGTGTACGACAGCAGGCCTACGAGCAGTACTTC. It specifies CAWSVRQQAYEQYF.

The table lists this clonotype with a few counts. The chain couples TRBV7-6 to TRBJ2-2; D might be TRBD2 (6 bases). The germline V gene has CDR1 SGHVS and CDR2 FNYEAQ. V was trimmed by 6 bases and J by 4 bases, leaving 12 bases between them. The CDR3 sequence is 14 residues long. Written as DNA, the CDR3 is TGTGCCAGCAGACAGACTAGGTTCACCGGGGAGCTGTTTTTT. This encodes CASRQTRFTGELFF. The full variable domain, in which reference TRBV7-6 and TRBJ2-2 provide the parts outside the CDR3, is GAGVSQSPRYKVTKRGQDVALRCDPISGHVSLYWYRQALGQGPEFLTYFNYEAQQDKSGLPNDRFSAERPEGSISTLTIQRTEQRDSAMYRCASRQTRFTGELFFGEGSRLTVL.

In its sample, this clonotype was seen a few times. This chain connects TRBV5-1 to TRBJ1-1; 8 bases are shared with TRBD1. This CDR3 comprises 16 residues. From germline, CDR1 is SGHRS and CDR2 YFSETQ. V was clipped by 4 bases and J by 4 bases; unmatched bases: 12. For the CDR3, the DNA is TGCGCCAGCAGCCCGAACCCAGGGGGCATGGTCACTGAAGCTTTCTTT. Its protein is CASSPNPGGMVTEAFF.

V is TRBV27 and J is TRBJ2-4, with 8 bases lining up with TRBD2. Germline CDR1 is MNHEY and CDR2 is SMNVEV (reference sequence). The junction had 5 bases not matched to a gene; V was cut back by 2 bases and J by 8 bases. This CDR3 comprises 14 residues. The CDR3 is CASSLAGGVDIQYF. Here the CDR3 DNA reads TGTGCCAGCAGTTTAGCGGGAGGAGTGGACATTCAGTACTTC.

With regard to this clonotype: One junction end disagrees with the germline gene, perhaps due to a read error. V and J are TRBV6-5 and TRBJ2-1, with TRBD1 matching 7 bases. This CDR3 is 16 amino acids long. Looked up from germline, CDR1 is MNHEY and CDR2 is SVGAGI. The CDR3 DNA reads TGTGCCGGCAGTTACTATGCAGGGGGTAGGGACAATGAGCAGTTCTTC. Translation: CAGSYYAGGRDNEQFF.

In the case of this clonotype: The missing conserved phenylalanine or tryptophan at the end of this CDR3 makes a read error likely. This sequence joins TRBV12-3 or TRBV12-4 and TRBJ1-1; D possibly corresponds to TRBD1 (6 bases). Deletions cut 2 bases from V and 7 bases from J, with 17 bases between. CDR3 length equals 15 residues. CDR3 nucleotide sequence: TGTGCCAGCAGTTTATGGACAGCATTCGAAGGTGAAGCTTTCTAT. It specifies CASSLWTAFEGEAFY.

This chain links TRBV12-3 or TRBV12-4 with TRBJ2-7; no definite D call. The V and J ends lost 6 bases and 2 bases respectively, with 14 bases between them. This CDR3 is built from 14 residues. CDR3 nucleotide sequence: TGTGCCAGCAGCACCGACTCATATACCTACGAGCAGTACTTC. This sequence encodes CASSTDSYTYEQYF.

This clonotype turned up a few times. V usage is TRBV6-2 or TRBV6-3 and J usage is TRBJ2-7; D is ambiguous. Deletions cut 5 bases from V and 3 bases from J, with 17 bases between. The CDR3 runs 15 residues. From germline, CDR1 is MNHEY and CDR2 SVGEGT. The CDR3 reads CASSKPTIPNYEQYF. CDR3 DNA sequence: TGTGCCAGCAGTAAGCCGACCATTCCCAACTACGAGCAGTACTTC.

J is TRBJ2-7 and V is TRBV27, with unresolved D. Looked up from germline, CDR1 is MNHEY and CDR2 is SMNVEV (reference sequence). CDR3 size: 14 residues. Trimming left V 5 bases short and J 2 bases short, with 13 bases between. Here the CDR3 reads CASSQTVGAYEQYF. The CDR3 DNA reads as TGTGCCAGCAGTCAGACGGTTGGGGCCTACGAGCAGTACTTC.

V and J are TRBV9 and TRBJ2-7; D may be TRBD2 (6 bases). Germline V gene sequence: CDR1 SGDLS, CDR2 YYNGEE. V gave up 0 bases and J gave up 6 bases, with 13 bases separating them. CDR3 length equals 14 residues. CDR3 amino acids: CASSVGTGVPEQYF. DNA for the CDR3: TGTGCCAGCAGCGTAGGAACGGGAGTCCCCGAGCAGTACTTC.

This clonotype was recorded at least ten times. The chain has TRBV30 and TRBJ2-2, with D hard to call. Germline assignment: CDR1 GTSNPN and CDR2 SVGIG (reference sequence). The CDR3 extends over 15 amino acids. V lost 2 bases and J 0 bases, leaving 10 bases between the germline ends. CDR3 amino acids: CAWSPLTPNTGELFF. CDR3 DNA sequence: TGTGCCTGGAGTCCTTTGACCCCGAACACCGGGGAGCTGTTTTTT.

The gene calls are TRBV24-1 and TRBJ2-1, with a tentative D call TRBD2 (7 bases). This CDR3 has 13 residues. CDR1 and CDR2 (germline): KGHDR, SFDVKD. V was shortened by 8 bases and J by 9 bases, with 16 bases between the two germline ends. The CDR3 reads CATKQGTGGEQFF. As DNA, the CDR3 is TGTGCCACCAAACAGGGAACGGGAGGTGAGCAGTTCTTC.

This clonotype was observed at least ten times. One junction end disagrees with the germline gene, perhaps due to a read error. The chain uses TRBV7-7 and TRBJ2-3, with 8 bases lining up with TRBD1. Germline CDR1 and CDR2: SSHAT and FNYEAQ (reference sequence). This CDR3 is built from 15 residues. In nucleotides, the CDR3 is TGTGCTAGCAGCTTAGTTTCAGGGGGCGGCGATACGCAGTATTTT. Protein product: CASSLVSGGGDTQYF.

The sample holds a few counts of this clonotype. This chain joins TRBV6-2 or TRBV6-3 and TRBJ2-3; D is perhaps TRBD1 (6 bases). The V end lost 2 bases, the J end lost 1 base, and 16 bases lay between the germline ends. The CDR3 is made up of 17 amino acids. Germline CDR1 reads MNHEY; CDR2 reads SVGEGT. CDR3 sequence: CASSYGIRGGGTDTQYF. CDR3 nucleotide sequence: TGTGCCAGCAGTTACGGGATTCGAGGGGGAGGCACAGATACGCAGTATTTT.

CDR3 nucleotides: TGTGCCAGCAGTTACTCGAGGTCCGGGAGTACTTACGAGCAGTACTTC. This translates into CASSYSRSGSTYEQYF. J is TRBJ2-7 and V is TRBV6-2 or TRBV6-3; weak D call: TRBD2 (6 bases). Trimming pared 0 bases from V and 4 bases from J, leaving 16 bases between. This CDR3 comprises 16 residues. Germline values: CDR1 MNHEY, CDR2 SVGEGT.

This clonotype has only a few counts. CDR3 in DNA: TGTGCCAGCAGTTATTTGTCGAGGGGGCAGACTGAAGCTTTCTTT. Protein product: CASSYLSRGQTEAFF. This chain links TRBV6-6 with TRBJ1-1, with 7 positions matching TRBD1. V shed 3 bases, J shed 5 bases, and the junction held 9 bases outside the gene matches. The germline CDR1 and CDR2 sequences are MNHNY and SVGAGI (reference sequence). There are 15 residues in the CDR3.

There are many counts of this clonotype. This chain connects TRBV7-9 to TRBJ1-6; the D is unclear. Trimming cost V 5 bases and J 3 bases, with 11 bases left between them. Germline CDR1 is SEHNR and CDR2 is FQNEAQ (reference sequence). The CDR3 totals 15 residues. As DNA, the CDR3 is TGTGCCAGCAGCCCCAATACAGTCTATAATTCACCCCTCCACTTT. Its translation is CASSPNTVYNSPLHF.

On this clonotype itself: Mismatch with germline at one junction end may stem from a read error. The chain has TRBV7-2 and TRBJ2-2; possibly TRBD2 for D (7 bases). CDR1 is SGHTA and CDR2 is FQGNSA in the germline V gene. This CDR3 spans 16 amino acids. The CDR3 coding sequence is TGTGCCAGCAGCTTACGCGGGGGCCCGAACGCCGGGGAGCTGTTTTTT. Protein product: CASSLRGGPNAGELFF.

The chain joins TRBV28 to TRBJ1-5; D might be TRBD1 (6 bases). The CDR3 is 14 amino acids. Germline loops: CDR1 MDHEN, CDR2 SYDVKM. The V end lost 7 bases, the J end lost 2 bases, and 12 bases lay between the germline ends. The DNA for the CDR3 is TGTGCCAGCACCGCGGGGGCGGGCAATCAGCCCCAGCATTTT. Translation gives CASTAGAGNQPQHF.